One and the same sample provided the 6 T cell receptor beta chains below, sequenced in a study of T cells in Graves' hyperthyroidism and ophthalmopathy. Authors of the study amplified TCR beta CDR3 regions from RNA transcripts. Researchers ran a first-round RT-PCR on the TCR CDR3 using the HTBI primer set. From the multiplex PCR reads, TCRdb called clonotypes with MiXCR, one entry per CDR3 protein. The repertoire holds hundreds of thousands of distinct CDR3 sequences, with about an eighth as singletons. Sequencing was performed on blood. The receptors shown here come from a man aged 50 to 59 with Graves' ophthalmopathy.

At least ten counts were recorded for this clonotype. The chain recombines TRBV10-3 with TRBJ2-3; 9 bases align to TRBD2. V lost 7 bases, J lost 0 bases, and 5 bases stayed unmatched. The V gene's germline CDR1 is ENHRY and CDR2 SYGVKD. The CDR3 totals 15 residues. The CDR3 coding sequence is TGTGCCATCAACCCGACTAGCGGAAGCACAGATACGCAGTATTTT. Translated: CAINPTSGSTDTQYF.

As regards this clonotype: This may arise from a read error, as a much more abundant clone is one base away. The chain recombines TRBV5-1 with TRBJ2-1; D perhaps matches TRBD1 (6 bases). The germline CDR1 and CDR2 sequences are SGHRS and YFSETQ. CDR3 length: 15 residues. Trimming stripped 1 base from V and 1 base from J, with 9 bases between. CDR3 DNA sequence: TGCGCCAGCAGCTTGTGGGACACTTCCTACAATGAGCAGTTCTTC. Translation gives CASSLWDTSYNEQFF.

This clonotype came up many times. The CDR3 spells CASSYSQPVTGGGLDTQYF. In nucleotides, the CDR3 is TGTGCCAGCAGTTACTCCCAGCCCGTAACAGGGGGCGGATTAGATACGCAGTATTTT. The genes are TRBV6-5 and TRBJ2-3; 9 nucleotides match TRBD1. Germline trimming cut 0 bases from V and 5 bases from J; bases unmatched to any gene: 15. This CDR3 has 19 amino acids. Germline values: CDR1 MNHEY, CDR2 SVGAGI.

A note on this clonotype: Relative to the germline gene, one junction end is altered; a read error may explain this. The V and J genes are TRBV27 and TRBJ1-5; D uncertain. CDR1 is MNHEY and CDR2 is SMNVEV in the germline V gene (reference sequence). The CDR3 is 15 amino acids. The CDR3 reads CASSLGHYSNQPRHF. DNA of the CDR3: TGTGCCAGCAGTTTAGGCCACTATAGCAATCAGCCCCGGCATTTT.

J is TRBJ1-4 and V is TRBV28; no clear D gene. Per germline, CDR1 MDHEN and CDR2 SYDVKM. The V and J ends lost 3 bases and 9 bases respectively, with 8 bases between them. The CDR3 runs 12 residues. Written as DNA, the CDR3 is TGTGCCAGCAGTTTCCAGCCGCAAAAACTGTTTTTT. It is translated as CASSFQPQKLFF.

The chain has TRBV5-1 and TRBJ2-7; D is perhaps TRBD1 (5 bases). The CDR3 is 15 residues long. From germline, CDR1 is SGHRS and CDR2 YFSETQ. V lost 1 base and J lost 5, with 16 bases in between. The CDR3 DNA is TGCGCCAGCAGCTTGTCCCAGGGTCTGAGCGACGAGCAGTACTTC. Protein sequence: CASSLSQGLSDEQYF.